This is a list of T cell receptor beta chains from one sample in a study of cytomegalovirus exposure and HLA in healthy donors. Using immunoSEQ multiplex PCR, the repertoire was profiled, and TCRdb retains in-frame clones only, with some absent. The sample yields tens of thousands of clones, approximately 71% seen once. The sequencing input was PBMCs. The receptors derive from a man younger than 45 in good health and CMV-seronegative. Both conserved end residues are trimmed from each CDR3. The order of the fields is V gene, J gene, CDR3 protein.

v_call: TRBV5-6; j_call: TRBJ2-7; cdr3_aa: ASSPRRGAEQY
v_call: TRBV4-1; j_call: TRBJ2-1; cdr3_aa: ASSQYEYNEQF
v_call: TRBV10-3; j_call: TRBJ1-6; cdr3_aa: AISEGTVRAPLH
v_call: TRBV4-2; j_call: TRBJ2-2; cdr3_aa: ASSPLSGGAGTGELF
v_call: TRBV9; j_call: TRBJ2-5; cdr3_aa: ASSVESSGGAGQETQY
v_call: TRBV5-1; j_call: TRBJ2-2; cdr3_aa: ASRTGQGASNTGELF
v_call: TRBV7-2; j_call: TRBJ2-2; cdr3_aa: ASSSRRELF
v_call: TRBV19; j_call: TRBJ2-1; cdr3_aa: ASSRNRGRYNEQF
v_call: TRBV9; j_call: TRBJ2-7; cdr3_aa: ASSPGTGAAYEQY
v_call: TRBV11-2; j_call: -; cdr3_aa: ASSLVTSGSYEQY
v_call: TRBV6-5; j_call: TRBJ2-1; cdr3_aa: ASSYAAGQRKQF